Listed here are 5 T cell receptor beta chains from one sample, sequenced in a study of blood T cells in healthy people across ages. A second about 6 to 12 cycle PCR used barcoded and J-beta primers. TCRdb re-analysed the 5' RACE reads in MiXCR, keeping a single row per CDR3 protein. The sample has approximately 800,000 distinct CDR3 sequences; about half are singletons. Input material: blood. These receptor sequences come from a man at least 80 years old in good health.

The chain uses TRBV6-2 or TRBV6-3 and TRBJ1-2; D might be TRBD1 (6 bases). The CDR3 sequence is 15 residues long. Germline CDR1 reads MNHEY; CDR2 reads SVGEGT. Trimming took 8 bases from V and 4 from J, leaving 20 bases between them. The CDR3 spells CASGSGTKYAYGYTF. CDR3 bases: TGTGCCAGCGGTTCCGGGACAAAGTATGCCTATGGCTACACCTTC.

This clonotype was picked up a small number of times. The gene calls are TRBV20-1 and TRBJ2-7, with no clear D. With 5 bases removed from V and 0 bases from J, the gap between germline ends came to 11 bases. Germline CDR1 reads DFQATT; CDR2 reads SNEGSKA (reference sequence). The CDR3 loop spans 13 amino acids. Here the CDR3 DNA reads TGCAGTGCTGAATCTTCCCTCTCCTACGAGCAGTACTTC. Protein: CSAESSLSYEQYF.

The table lists this clonotype with many counts. V gene TRBV5-1 combines with J gene TRBJ2-1; TRBD2 matches at 7 bases. The junction had 14 bases not matched to a gene; V was cut back by 1 base and J by 7 bases. The CDR3 has 17 residues. CDR1 is SGHRS, CDR2 YFSETQ, per germline. The CDR3 reads CASSLTPPAGEFNEQFF. Written as DNA, the CDR3 is TGCGCCAGCAGCTTGACCCCCCCGGCGGGAGAGTTTAATGAGCAGTTCTTC.

This chain uses TRBV29-1 with TRBJ2-3; 7 nucleotides line up with TRBD2. This CDR3 region has 14 residues. In germline, CDR1 is SQVTM, CDR2 ANQGSEA. The J segment lost 3 bases and the V segment lost 4 bases, leaving 7 bases of the junction unmatched. The CDR3 is CSVGGRGSTDTQYF. The CDR3 DNA reads TGCAGCGTTGGGGGGAGGGGTAGTACAGATACGCAGTATTTT.

This clonotype showed up just a few times. The DNA for the CDR3 is TGTGCCAGCACGGCGGGACTAGCGAGCGGTGAGCAGTTCTTC. Amino acids: CASTAGLASGEQFF. This chain uses TRBV9 with TRBJ2-1; TRBD2 matches 10 bases. The germline V gene encodes CDR1 SGDLS and CDR2 YYNGEE. The CDR3 has 14 residues. Trimming removed 6 bases from V and 9 bases from J; junction bases left unmatched: 9.